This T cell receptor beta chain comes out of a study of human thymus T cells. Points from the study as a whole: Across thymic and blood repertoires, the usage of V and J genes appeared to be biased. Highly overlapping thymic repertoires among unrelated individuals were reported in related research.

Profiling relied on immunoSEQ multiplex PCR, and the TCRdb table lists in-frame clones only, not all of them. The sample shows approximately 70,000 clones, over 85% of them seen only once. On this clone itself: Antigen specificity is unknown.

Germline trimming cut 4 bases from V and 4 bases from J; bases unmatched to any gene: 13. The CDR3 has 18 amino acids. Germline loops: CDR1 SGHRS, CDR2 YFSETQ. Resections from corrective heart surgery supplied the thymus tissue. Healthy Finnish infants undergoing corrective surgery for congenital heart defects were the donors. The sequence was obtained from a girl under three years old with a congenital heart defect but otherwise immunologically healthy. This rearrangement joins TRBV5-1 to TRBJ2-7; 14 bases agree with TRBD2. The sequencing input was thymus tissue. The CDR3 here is CASSPKPRLAGGKYEQYF. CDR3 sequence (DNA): TGCGCCAGCAGCCCTAAGCCCCGACTAGCGGGAGGGAAGTACGAGCAGTACTTC. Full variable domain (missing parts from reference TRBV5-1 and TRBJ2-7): KAGVTQTPRYLIKTRGQQVTLSCSPISGHRSVSWYQQTPGQGLQFLFEYFSETQRNKGNFPGRFSGRQFSNSRSEMNVSTLELGDSALYLCASSPKPRLAGGKYEQYFGPGTRLTVT.